Listed below are T cell receptor beta chains from one sample, sequenced in a study of cytomegalovirus exposure and HLA in healthy donors. Assay used: immunoSEQ multiplex PCR; TCRdb lists only in-frame clones, some missing. The data hold some 87,000 clones, with approximately 65% observed a single time. Sequenced: PBMCs. The receptors were gathered from a woman aged 30 to 39 in good health and CMV-seropositive. The CDR3 runs from the conserved cysteine through the conserved F or W. D genes are given only for firm matches. Clone size, where shown, is once, few, many, or a class for clones that have expanded.

d_gene	v_gene	abundance	j_gene	CDR3nt	CDR3aa
-	TRBV6-5	-	TRBJ2-1	TGTGCCAGCAGTTACGGGGGCGAGCAGTTCTTC	CASSYGGEQFF
-	TRBV25-1	few	TRBJ2-1	TGTGCCAGCAGTCCCCTGCCTTGGGGCGGTTCCAATGAGCAGTTCTTC	CASSPLPWGGSNEQFF
TRBD1	TRBV30	-	TRBJ2-7	TGTGCCTGGAGTGGACCCGACAGGGTGAAAACCTACGAGCAGTACTTC	CAWSGPDRVKTYEQYF
TRBD1	TRBV7-9	few	TRBJ1-1	TGTGCCAGCAGCATATCAGGGGGCGAGGCTTTCTTT	CASSISGGEAFF
-	TRBV7-2	few	TRBJ1-6	TGTGCCAGCAGTTCGACAGCTATAGGTTCACCCCTCCACTTT	CASSSTAIGSPLHF
-	TRBV27	-	TRBJ2-7	TGTGCCAGCAGTCGGGACTCAACCTCCTACGAGCAGTACTTC	CASSRDSTSYEQYF
-	TRBV25-1	-	TRBJ2-6	TGTGCCAGCAGTGAAACAGGCTCTGGGGCCAACGTCCTGACTTTC	CASSETGSGANVLTF
-	TRBV14	-	TRBJ2-3	TGTGCCAGCAGCCGGGCACCGAGCACAGATACGCAGTATTTT	CASSRAPSTDTQYF
-	TRBV7-7	-	TRBJ2-5	TGTGCCAGCAGCTCGCAGGGGACCCTAGAGACCCAGTACTTC	CASSSQGTLETQYF
-	TRBV11-2	-	TRBJ1-3	TGTGCCAGCAGCCCAGCCGTGGGGGCGCATGGAAACACCATATATTTT	CASSPAVGAHGNTIYF
TRBD2	TRBV5-1	-	TRBJ2-1	TGCGCCAGCAGCTTCGGGGGGGGCGCGGAGCAGTTCTTC	CASSFGGGAEQFF
TRBD2	TRBV10-3	-	TRBJ2-3	TGTGCCATCGGACTAGCGGGGGGGCCAGATACGCAGTATTTT	CAIGLAGGPDTQYF
TRBD2	TRBV18	-	TRBJ2-2	TGTGCCAGCTCACCAACTAGCGGGGGCCTCGCCGGGGAGCTGTTTTTT	CASSPTSGGLAGELFF
-	TRBV19	-	TRBJ1-5	TGTGCCAGTAGTATGGTCGGGGTTAGCAATCAGCCCCAGCATTTT	CASSMVGVSNQPQHF
TRBD1	TRBV6-5	few	TRBJ2-7	TGTGCCAGCAGTTACGGGGACAGGATCTACGAGCAGTACTTC	CASSYGDRIYEQYF
-	TRBV27	-	TRBJ2-7	TGTGCCACCCAGAAGGCGGGGGAGCAGTACTTC	CATQKAGEQYF
TRBD1	TRBV2	few	TRBJ1-6	TGTGCCAGCAGTGAGGACAGGGATAATTCACCCCTCCACTTT	CASSEDRDNSPLHF
-	TRBV4-2	once	TRBJ1-5	TGTGCCAGCAGCCAAGATCCGACAGGAGATCAGCCCCAGCATTTT	CASSQDPTGDQPQHF
-	TRBV28	-	TRBJ2-6	TGTGCCAGCAGTTCCCAGTCTGGGGCCAACGTCCTGACTTTC	CASSSQSGANVLTF
TRBD2	TRBV4-2	few	TRBJ2-1	TGTGCCAGCACCCTAGCGGGCAATGAGCAGTTCTTC	CASTLAGNEQFF
TRBD1	TRBV7-9	few	TRBJ1-2	TGTGCCAGCCGGGGACAGAACTATGGCTACACCTTC	CASRGQNYGYTF
-	TRBV7-9	-	TRBJ2-5	TGTGCCAGCAGCTTAAATTCCGTAGCTAAAGAGACCCAGTACTTC	CASSLNSVAKETQYF
-	TRBV27	-	TRBJ2-1	TGTGCCAGCAGTTTATACGGGGGCAATGAGCAGTTCTTC	CASSLYGGNEQFF
-	TRBV6-6	few	TRBJ2-7	TGTGCCAGCAGTTTTGTGATCGCGGTCGGCTCCTACGAGCAGTACTTC	CASSFVIAVGSYEQYF
TRBD1	TRBV7-2	-	TRBJ1-5	TGTGCCAGCAGCCCCGCCGGGACAGGGGGTCTGCCCCAGCATTTT	CASSPAGTGGLPQHF
TRBD1	TRBV2	-	TRBJ2-2	TGTGCCAGCAGAAAACAGGGGGCAGGGACCGGGGAGCTGTTTTTT	CASRKQGAGTGELFF
-	TRBV9	-	TRBJ2-7	TGTGCCAGCAGCGTAGATCAGGGCCCCTACGAGCAGTACTTC	CASSVDQGPYEQYF
-	TRBV11-2	-	TRBJ2-7	TGTGCCAGCAGCTTAAGGGTAGCGATTTTAAACGAGCAGTACTTC	CASSLRVAILNEQYF
-	TRBV6-5	few	TRBJ2-2	TGTGCCAGCAGGGGGGACAAGGACACCGGGGAGCTGTTTTTT	CASRGDKDTGELFF
TRBD1	TRBV7-6	-	TRBJ2-2	TGTGCCAGCAGCCCCGCCCCGGGACAGGGTGGCACCGGGGAGCTGTTTTTT	CASSPAPGQGGTGELFF
TRBD1	TRBV5-4	-	TRBJ2-7	TGTGCCAGCAGCTCCCGGGACAGGGGGCGAGACGAGCAGTACTTC	CASSSRDRGRDEQYF
-	TRBV5-8	once	TRBJ1-1	TGTGCCAGCAGCTTGGATCCCTCTTCGTACGGTAGGAGTGAAGCTTTCTTT	CASSLDPSSYGRSEAFF
-	TRBV6-5	few	TRBJ1-3	TGTGCCAGCAGTTACGACAGTTACTCTGGAAACACCATATATTTT	CASSYDSYSGNTIYF
TRBD1	TRBV4-2	few	TRBJ2-6	TGTGCCAGCAGCCATGGGGACAGGGGGAGGGTGAGCCGGTCTTTC	CASSHGDRGRVSRSF
TRBD2	TRBV9	-	TRBJ2-5	TGTGCCAGCAGCGCGACTAGCGGGGAAGAGACCCAGTACTTC	CASSATSGEETQYF
TRBD1	TRBV6-1	once	TRBJ2-7	TGTGCCAGCAGTGAAAGGGGGCACTCGGCGGGCGAGCAGTACTTC	CASSERGHSAGEQYF
TRBD1	TRBV4-1	-	TRBJ2-7	TGCGCCAGCAGGCAATTCGGGACAGGGCGCGACGAGCAGTACTTC	CASRQFGTGRDEQYF
-	TRBV5-1	-	TRBJ2-3	TGCGCCAGCAGGTTAACAGGCACAGATACGCAGTATTTT	CASRLTGTDTQYF
-	TRBV7-9	-	TRBJ2-5	TGTGCCAGCAGCTTAGGGCATTTAGCGCAAGAGACCCAGTACTTC	CASSLGHLAQETQYF
-	TRBV29-1	-	TRBJ1-5	TGCAGCGTTGTTGGTGATACAGGCAATCAGCCCCAGCATTTT	CSVVGDTGNQPQHF
TRBD1	TRBV5-6	-	TRBJ1-1	TGTGCCAGCAGCTTGGGACAGGGACACACTGAAGCTTTCTTT	CASSLGQGHTEAFF
-	TRBV5-1	few	TRBJ2-3	TGCGCCAGCAGCTTGGTGCGGGGAAACACAGATACGCAGTATTTT	CASSLVRGNTDTQYF